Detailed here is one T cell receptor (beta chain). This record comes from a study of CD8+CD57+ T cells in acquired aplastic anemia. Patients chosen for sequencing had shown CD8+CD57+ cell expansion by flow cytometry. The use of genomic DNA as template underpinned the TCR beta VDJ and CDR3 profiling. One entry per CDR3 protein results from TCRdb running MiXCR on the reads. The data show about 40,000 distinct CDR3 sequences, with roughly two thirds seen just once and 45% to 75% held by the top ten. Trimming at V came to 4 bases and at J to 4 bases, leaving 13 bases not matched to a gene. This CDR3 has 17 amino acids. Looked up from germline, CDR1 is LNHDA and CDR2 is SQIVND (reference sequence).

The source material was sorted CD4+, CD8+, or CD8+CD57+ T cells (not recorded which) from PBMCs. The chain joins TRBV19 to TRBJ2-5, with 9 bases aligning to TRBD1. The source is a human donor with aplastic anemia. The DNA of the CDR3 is TGTGCCAGTAGTAACCGACAGGGGGGCGCCCTGGGAGAGACCCAGTACTTC. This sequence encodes CASSNRQGGALGETQYF.